This T cell receptor (beta chain) was identified in a study of response to subunit inactivated influenza vaccine. TCRdb processed the RT-PCR reads anew with MiXCR; each CDR3 protein has one entry. The sample carries a few hundred thousand distinct CDR3 sequences, more than 7% recorded once. V shed 2 bases and J shed 3 bases, with 14 bases lying between them. The CDR3 is made up of 15 amino acids. Germline CDR1 and CDR2: SGHRS and YFSETQ. Study-wide points: Researchers suggested that each seasonal influenza vaccination recruits few new T cells.

This clonotype was picked up a small number of times. Its antigen is as yet unknown. This receptor was identified in a man between 50 and 69 years old who received an inactivated influenza vaccine. V and J are TRBV5-1 and TRBJ2-5, with D perhaps TRBD2 (6 bases). The input for sequencing was PBMCs from blood, taken less than 30 months after vaccination. CDR3 amino acids: CASSFSGGVKETQYF. The CDR3 DNA is TGCGCCAGCAGCTTTTCGGGCGGGGTGAAAGAGACCCAGTACTTC.